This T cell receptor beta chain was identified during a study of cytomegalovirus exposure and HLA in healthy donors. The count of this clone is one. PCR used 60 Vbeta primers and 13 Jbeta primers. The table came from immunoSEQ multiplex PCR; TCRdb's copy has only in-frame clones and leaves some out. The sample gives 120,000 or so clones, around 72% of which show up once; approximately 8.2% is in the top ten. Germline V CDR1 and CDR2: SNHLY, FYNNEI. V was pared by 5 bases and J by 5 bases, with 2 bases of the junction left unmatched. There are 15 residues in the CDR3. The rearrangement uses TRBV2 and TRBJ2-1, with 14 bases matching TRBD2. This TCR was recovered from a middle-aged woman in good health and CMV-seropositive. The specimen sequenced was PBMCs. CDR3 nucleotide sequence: TGTGCCAGCAGTAAGACTAGCGGGGGGGACAATGAGCAGTTCTTC. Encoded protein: CASSKTSGGDNEQFF.